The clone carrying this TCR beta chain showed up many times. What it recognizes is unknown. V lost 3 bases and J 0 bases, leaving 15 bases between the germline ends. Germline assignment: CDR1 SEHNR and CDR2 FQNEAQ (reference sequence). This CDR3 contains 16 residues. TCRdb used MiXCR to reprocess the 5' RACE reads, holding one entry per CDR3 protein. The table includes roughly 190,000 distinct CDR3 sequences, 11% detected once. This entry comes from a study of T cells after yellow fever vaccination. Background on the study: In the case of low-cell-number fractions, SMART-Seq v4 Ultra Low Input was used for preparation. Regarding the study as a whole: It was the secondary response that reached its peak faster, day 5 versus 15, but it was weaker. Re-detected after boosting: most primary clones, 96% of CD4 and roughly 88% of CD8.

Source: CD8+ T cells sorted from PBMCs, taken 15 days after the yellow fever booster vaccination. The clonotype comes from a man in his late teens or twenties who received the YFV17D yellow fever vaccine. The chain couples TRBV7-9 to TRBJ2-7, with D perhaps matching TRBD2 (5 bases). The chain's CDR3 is CASSFDTGISSYEQYV. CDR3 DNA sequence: TGTGCCAGCAGCTTTGATACGGGGATTAGCTCCTACGAGCAGTACGTC.